This T cell receptor (beta chain) derives from a study of blood T cell repertoires in COVID-19. Study at large: Sites across the United States, Italy and Spain contributed samples from acute and convalescent COVID-19. T cells, B-cell-depleted T cells, or PBMCs supplied cDNA or gDNA.

Seattle cases were enrolled at active infection and followed longitudinally. How the authors handled the data: From reference gene primer amplification, estimates of nucleated cell counts were derived. Assay: immunoSEQ multiplex PCR; the TCRdb copy retains only in-frame clones and omits some. That table furnishes V, J and clone size, whereas the DNA furnished D and trimming. The profile shows roughly 120,000 clones, approximately 90% of them singletons. The CDR3 sequence is 15 residues long. Germline loops: CDR1 LNHDA, CDR2 SQIVND (reference sequence). V lost 8 bases, J lost 2 bases, and 10 bases stayed unmatched.

This clonotype was sampled from a man over 45 with COVID-19, enrolled during active disease. The gene calls are TRBV19 and TRBJ2-5; 8 bases are a match to TRBD2. The material sequenced was peripheral blood. The CDR3 spells CASSFSSGYQETQYF. CDR3 nucleotides: TGTGCCAGTTCCTTCTCTAGCGGGTATCAAGAGACCCAGTACTTC.